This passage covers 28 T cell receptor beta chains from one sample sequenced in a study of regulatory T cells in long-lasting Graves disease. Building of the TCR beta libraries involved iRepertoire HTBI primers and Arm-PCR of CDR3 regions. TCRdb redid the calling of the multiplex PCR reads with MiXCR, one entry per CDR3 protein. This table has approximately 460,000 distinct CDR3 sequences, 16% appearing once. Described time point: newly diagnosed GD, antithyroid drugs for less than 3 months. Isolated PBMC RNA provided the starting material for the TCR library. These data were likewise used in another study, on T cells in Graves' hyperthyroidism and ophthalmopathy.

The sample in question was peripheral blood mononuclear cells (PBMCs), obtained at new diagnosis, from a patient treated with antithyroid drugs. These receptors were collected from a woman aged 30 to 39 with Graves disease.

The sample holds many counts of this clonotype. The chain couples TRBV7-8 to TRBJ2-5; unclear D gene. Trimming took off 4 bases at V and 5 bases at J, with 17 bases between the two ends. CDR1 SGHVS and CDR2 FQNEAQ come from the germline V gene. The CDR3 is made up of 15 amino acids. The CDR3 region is CASSSAQRPVETQYF. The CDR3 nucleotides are TGTGCCAGCAGCTCAGCCCAACGGCCTGTGGAGACCCAGTACTTC.

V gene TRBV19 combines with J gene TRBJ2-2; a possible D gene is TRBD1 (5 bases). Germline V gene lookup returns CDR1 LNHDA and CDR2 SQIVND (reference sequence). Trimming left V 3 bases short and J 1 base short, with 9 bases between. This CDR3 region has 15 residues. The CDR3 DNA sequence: TGTGCCAGTAGTATCCGAACAGGGAACACCGGGGAGCTGTTTTTT. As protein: CASSIRTGNTGELFF.

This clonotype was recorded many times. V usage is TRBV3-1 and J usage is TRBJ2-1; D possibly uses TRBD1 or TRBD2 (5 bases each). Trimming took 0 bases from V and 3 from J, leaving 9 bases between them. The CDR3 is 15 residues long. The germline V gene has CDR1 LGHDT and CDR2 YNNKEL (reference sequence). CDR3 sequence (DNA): TGTGCCAGCAGCCAAGAGGGACCGAACTACAATGAGCAGTTCTTC. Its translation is CASSQEGPNYNEQFF.

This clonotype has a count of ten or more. The CDR3 protein is CASRRRDTSYNEQFF. In DNA form, the CDR3 reads TGTGCCAGCAGACGCCGGGACACCTCCTACAATGAGCAGTTCTTC. The chain has TRBV6-1 and TRBJ2-1; D perhaps matches TRBD1 (6 bases). Germline CDR1 is MNHNS and CDR2 is SASEGT. The CDR3 runs 15 residues. V was shortened by 6 bases and J by 0 bases, with 12 bases between the two germline ends.

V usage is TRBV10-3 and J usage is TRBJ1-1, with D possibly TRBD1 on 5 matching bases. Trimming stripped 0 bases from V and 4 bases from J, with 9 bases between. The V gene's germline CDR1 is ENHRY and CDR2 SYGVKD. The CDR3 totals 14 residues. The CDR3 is CAISESQRGTEAFF. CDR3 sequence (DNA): TGTGCCATCAGTGAGTCTCAAAGGGGCACTGAAGCTTTCTTT.

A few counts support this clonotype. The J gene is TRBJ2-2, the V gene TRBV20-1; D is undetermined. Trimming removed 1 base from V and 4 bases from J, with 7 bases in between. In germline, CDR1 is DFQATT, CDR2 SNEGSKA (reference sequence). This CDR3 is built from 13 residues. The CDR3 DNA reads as TGCAGTGCTAGAGTCGTGGGCACCGGGGAGCTGTTTTTT. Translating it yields CSARVVGTGELFF.

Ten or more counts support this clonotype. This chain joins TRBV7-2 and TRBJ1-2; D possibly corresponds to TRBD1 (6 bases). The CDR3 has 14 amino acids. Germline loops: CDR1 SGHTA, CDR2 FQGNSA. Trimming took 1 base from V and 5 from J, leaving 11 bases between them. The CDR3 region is CASSLGTTGYGYTF. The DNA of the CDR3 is TGTGCCAGCAGCTTAGGGACAACAGGGTATGGCTACACCTTC.

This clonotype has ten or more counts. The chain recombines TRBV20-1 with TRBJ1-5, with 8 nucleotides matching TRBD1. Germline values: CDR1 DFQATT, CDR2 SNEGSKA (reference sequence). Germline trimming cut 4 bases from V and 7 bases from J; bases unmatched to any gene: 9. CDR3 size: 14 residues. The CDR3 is CSATTGTGSQPQHF. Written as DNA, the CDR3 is TGCAGTGCTACTACCGGGACAGGTTCCCAGCCCCAGCATTTT.

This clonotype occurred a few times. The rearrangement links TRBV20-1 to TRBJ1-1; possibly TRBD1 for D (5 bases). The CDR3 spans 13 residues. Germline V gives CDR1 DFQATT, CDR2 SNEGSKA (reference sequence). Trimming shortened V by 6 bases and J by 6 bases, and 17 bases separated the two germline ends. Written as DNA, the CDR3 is TGCAGTGCACTTTGGGGGGGAGGGGCTGAAGCTTTCTTT. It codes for CSALWGGGAEAFF.

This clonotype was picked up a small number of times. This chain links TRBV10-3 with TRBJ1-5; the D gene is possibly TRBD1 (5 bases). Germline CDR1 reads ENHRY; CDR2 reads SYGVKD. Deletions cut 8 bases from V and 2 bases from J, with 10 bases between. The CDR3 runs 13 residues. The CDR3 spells CAIVGDGNQPQHF. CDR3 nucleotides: TGTGCCATCGTTGGGGACGGCAATCAGCCCCAGCATTTT.

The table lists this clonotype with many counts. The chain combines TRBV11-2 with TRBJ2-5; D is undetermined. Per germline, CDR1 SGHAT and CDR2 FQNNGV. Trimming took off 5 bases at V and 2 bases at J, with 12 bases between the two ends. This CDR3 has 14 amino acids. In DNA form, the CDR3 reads TGTGCCAGCAGCCATTCCGGCGATCAAGAGACCCAGTACTTC. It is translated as CASSHSGDQETQYF. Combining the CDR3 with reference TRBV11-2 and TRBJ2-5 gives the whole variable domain EAGVAQSPRYKIIEKRQSVAFWCNPISGHATLYWYQQILGQGPKLLIQFQNNGVVDDSQLPKDRFSAERLKGVDSTLKIQPAKLEDSAVYLCASSHSGDQETQYFGPGTRLLVL.

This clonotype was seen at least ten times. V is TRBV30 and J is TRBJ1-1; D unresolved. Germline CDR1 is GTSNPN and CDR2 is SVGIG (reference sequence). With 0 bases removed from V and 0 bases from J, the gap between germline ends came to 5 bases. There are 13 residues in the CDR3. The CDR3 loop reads CAWSVRMNTEAFF. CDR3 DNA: TGTGCCTGGAGTGTACGGATGAACACTGAAGCTTTCTTT.

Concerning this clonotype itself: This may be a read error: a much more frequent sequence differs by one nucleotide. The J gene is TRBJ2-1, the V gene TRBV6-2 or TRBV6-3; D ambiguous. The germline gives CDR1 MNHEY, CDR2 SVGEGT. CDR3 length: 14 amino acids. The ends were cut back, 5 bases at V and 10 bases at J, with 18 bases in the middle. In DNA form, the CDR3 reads TGTGCCAGCAGTGAACCGGTCGGTCGCAAGGAGCAGTTCTTC. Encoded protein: CASSEPVGRKEQFF.

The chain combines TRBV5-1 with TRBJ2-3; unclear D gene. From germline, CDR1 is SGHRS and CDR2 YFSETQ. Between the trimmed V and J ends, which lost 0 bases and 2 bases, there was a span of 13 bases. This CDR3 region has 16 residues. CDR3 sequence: CASSLAPAKNTDTQYF. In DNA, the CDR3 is TGCGCCAGCAGCTTGGCTCCCGCCAAAAACACAGATACGCAGTATTTT.

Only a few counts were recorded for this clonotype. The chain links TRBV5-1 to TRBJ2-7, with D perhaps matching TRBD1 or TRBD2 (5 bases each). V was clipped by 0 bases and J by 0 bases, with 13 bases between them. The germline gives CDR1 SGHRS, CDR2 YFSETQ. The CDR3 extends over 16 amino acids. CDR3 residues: CASSLASGTYSYEQYF. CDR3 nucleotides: TGCGCCAGCAGCTTGGCCTCCGGGACGTACTCCTACGAGCAGTACTTC.

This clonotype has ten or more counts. The CDR3 bases are TGCGCCAGCAGCCAAGTCGAGGGTAATGAAAAACTGTTTTTT. It translates to CASSQVEGNEKLFF. The genes are TRBV4-1 and TRBJ1-4, with D hard to call. The CDR3 is 14 amino acids. The germline V gene has CDR1 MGHRA and CDR2 YSYEKL. The V end lost 1 base, the J end lost 4 bases, and 7 bases lay between the germline ends.

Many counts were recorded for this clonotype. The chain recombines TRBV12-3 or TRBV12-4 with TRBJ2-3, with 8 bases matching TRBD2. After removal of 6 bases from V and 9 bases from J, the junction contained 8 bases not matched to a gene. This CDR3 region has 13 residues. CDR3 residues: CASSSTPSGTQYF. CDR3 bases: TGTGCCAGCAGCTCCACCCCTAGCGGGACGCAGTATTTT.

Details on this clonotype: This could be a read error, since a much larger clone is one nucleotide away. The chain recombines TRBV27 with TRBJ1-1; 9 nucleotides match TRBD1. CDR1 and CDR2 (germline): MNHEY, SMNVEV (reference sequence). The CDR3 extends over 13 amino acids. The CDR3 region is CASSPGQGIAALF. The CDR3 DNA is TGTGCCAGCAGTCCAGGACAGGGGATAGCGGCTCTCTTT.

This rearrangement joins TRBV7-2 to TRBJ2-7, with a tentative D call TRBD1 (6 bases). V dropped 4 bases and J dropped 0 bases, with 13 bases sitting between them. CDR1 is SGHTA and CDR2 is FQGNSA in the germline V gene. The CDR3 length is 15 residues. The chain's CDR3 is CASSYGQYSSYEQYF. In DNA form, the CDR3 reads TGTGCCAGCAGCTACGGACAGTATAGCTCCTACGAGCAGTACTTC.

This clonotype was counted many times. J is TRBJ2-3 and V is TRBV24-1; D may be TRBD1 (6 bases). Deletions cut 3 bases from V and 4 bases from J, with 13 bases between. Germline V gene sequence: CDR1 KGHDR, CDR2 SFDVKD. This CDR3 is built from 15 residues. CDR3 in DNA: TGTGCCACCAGTGATCCGGGACAAGAGGCAGATACGCAGTATTTT. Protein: CATSDPGQEADTQYF.

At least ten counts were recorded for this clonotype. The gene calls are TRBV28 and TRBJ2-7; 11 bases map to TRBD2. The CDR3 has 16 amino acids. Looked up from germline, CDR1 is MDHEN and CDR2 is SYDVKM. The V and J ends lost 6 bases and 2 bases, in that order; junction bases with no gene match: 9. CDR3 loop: CASSPTRLAGTYEQYF. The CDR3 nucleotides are TGTGCCAGCAGCCCCACCAGACTAGCGGGAACCTACGAGCAGTACTTC.

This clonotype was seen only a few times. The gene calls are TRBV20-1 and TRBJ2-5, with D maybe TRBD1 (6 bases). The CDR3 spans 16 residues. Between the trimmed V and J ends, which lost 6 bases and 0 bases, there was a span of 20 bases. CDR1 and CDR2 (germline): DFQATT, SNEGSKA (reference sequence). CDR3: CSARPYRDKYQETQYF. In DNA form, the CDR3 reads TGCAGTGCGCGACCTTACCGGGACAAGTACCAAGAGACCCAGTACTTC.

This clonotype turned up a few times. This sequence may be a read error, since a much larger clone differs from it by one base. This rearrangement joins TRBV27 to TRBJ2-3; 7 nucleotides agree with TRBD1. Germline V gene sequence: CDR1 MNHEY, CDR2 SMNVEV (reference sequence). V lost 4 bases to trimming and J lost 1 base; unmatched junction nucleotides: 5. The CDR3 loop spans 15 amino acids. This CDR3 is CASSYTGAGTDTQYF. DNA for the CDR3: TGTGCCAGCAGTTACACAGGGGCTGGCACAGATACGCAGTATTTT.

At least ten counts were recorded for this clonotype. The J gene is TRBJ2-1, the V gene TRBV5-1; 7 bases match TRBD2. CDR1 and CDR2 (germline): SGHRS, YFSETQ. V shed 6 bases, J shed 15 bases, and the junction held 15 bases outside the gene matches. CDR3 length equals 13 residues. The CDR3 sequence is CASTPLGREGLFF. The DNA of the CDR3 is TGCGCCAGCACCCCCCTTGGAAGGGAGGGCCTGTTCTTC.

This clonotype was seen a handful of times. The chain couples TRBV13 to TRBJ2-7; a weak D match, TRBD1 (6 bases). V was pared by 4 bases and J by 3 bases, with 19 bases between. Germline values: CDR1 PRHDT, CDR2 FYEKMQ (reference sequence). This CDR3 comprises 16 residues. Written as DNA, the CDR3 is TGTGCCAGCAGCTCGGAATACAGGGATTCCAGCTACGAGCAGTACTTC. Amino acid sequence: CASSSEYRDSSYEQYF.

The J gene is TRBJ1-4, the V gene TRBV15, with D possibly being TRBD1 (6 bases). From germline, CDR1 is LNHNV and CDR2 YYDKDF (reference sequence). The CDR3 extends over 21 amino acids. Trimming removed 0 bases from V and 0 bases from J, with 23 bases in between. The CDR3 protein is CATSRDLGGRVFRATNEKLFF. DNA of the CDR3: TGTGCCACCAGCAGAGATTTGGGGGGGCGTGTCTTCCGTGCAACTAATGAAAAACTGTTTTTT.

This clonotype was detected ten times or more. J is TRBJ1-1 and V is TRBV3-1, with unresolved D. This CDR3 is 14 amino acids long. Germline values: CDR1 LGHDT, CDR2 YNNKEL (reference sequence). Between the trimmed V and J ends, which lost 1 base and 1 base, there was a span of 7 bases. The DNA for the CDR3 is TGTGCCAGCAGCCAAGGACATACGAACACTGAAGCTTTCTTT. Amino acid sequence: CASSQGHTNTEAFF.

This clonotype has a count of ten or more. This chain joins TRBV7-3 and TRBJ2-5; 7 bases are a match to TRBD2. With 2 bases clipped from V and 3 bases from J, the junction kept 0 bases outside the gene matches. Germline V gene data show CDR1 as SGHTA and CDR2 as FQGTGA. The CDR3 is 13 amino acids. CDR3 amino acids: CASSLLAEETQYF. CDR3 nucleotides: TGTGCCAGCAGCTTACTAGCGGAAGAGACCCAGTACTTC.